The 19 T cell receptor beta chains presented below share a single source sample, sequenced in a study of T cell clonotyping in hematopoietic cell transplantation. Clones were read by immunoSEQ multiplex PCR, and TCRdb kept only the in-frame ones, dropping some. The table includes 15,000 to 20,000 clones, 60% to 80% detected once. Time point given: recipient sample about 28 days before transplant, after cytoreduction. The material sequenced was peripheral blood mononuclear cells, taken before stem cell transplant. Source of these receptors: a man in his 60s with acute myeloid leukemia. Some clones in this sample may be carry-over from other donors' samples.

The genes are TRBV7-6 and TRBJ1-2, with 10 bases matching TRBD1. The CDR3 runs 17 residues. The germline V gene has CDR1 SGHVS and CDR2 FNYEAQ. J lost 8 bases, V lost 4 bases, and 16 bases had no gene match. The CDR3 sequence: CASSSEPGTGAVGGYTF. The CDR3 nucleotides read TGTGCCAGCAGCTCCGAACCCGGGACAGGGGCGGTAGGCGGCTACACCTTC.

The CDR3 region has the DNA TGTGCCAGCAGCGTCTACTCACCGGCGAACACCGGGGAGCTGTTTTTT. Translated: CASSVYSPANTGELFF. The rearrangement joins TRBV7-8 to TRBJ2-2; D is ambiguous. Between the trimmed V and J ends, which lost 5 bases and 0 bases, there was a span of 13 bases. CDR1 and CDR2 (germline): SGHVS, FQNEAQ. The CDR3 runs 16 residues. The variable domain in full, completed from reference TRBV7-8 and TRBJ2-2, reads GAGVSQSPRYKVAKRGQDVALRCDPISGHVSLFWYQQALGQGPEFLTYFQNEAQLDKSGLPSDRFFAERPEGSVSTLKIQRTQQEDSAVYLCASSVYSPANTGELFFGEGSRLTVL.

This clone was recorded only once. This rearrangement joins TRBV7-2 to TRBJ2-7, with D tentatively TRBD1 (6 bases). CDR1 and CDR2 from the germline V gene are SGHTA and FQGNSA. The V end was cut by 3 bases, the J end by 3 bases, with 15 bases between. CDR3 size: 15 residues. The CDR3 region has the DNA TGTGCCAGCAGCTTCAATCCGGGACACTACTACGAGCAGTACTTC. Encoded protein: CASSFNPGHYYEQYF.

CDR3 sequence: CASSLAGPQYNEQFF. CDR3 coding DNA: TGCGCCAGCAGCTTGGCGGGACCCCAGTACAATGAGCAGTTCTTC. The V and J genes are TRBV5-1 and TRBJ2-1, with D possibly called TRBD1 or TRBD2 (5 bases each). CDR3 length: 15 residues. V shed 0 bases and J shed 4 bases, with 11 bases lying between them. Germline V gene lookup returns CDR1 SGHRS and CDR2 YFSETQ.

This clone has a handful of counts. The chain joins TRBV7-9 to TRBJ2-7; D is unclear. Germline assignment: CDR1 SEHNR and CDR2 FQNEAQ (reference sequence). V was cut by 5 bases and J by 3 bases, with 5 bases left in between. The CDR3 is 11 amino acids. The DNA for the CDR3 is TGTGCCAGCAGCCTAATCTACGAGCAGTACTTC. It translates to CASSLIYEQYF.

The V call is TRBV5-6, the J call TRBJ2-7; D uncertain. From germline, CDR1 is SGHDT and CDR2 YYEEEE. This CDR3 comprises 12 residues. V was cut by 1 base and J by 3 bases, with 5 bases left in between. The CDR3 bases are TGTGCCAGCAGCTTGTCGAACTACGAGCAGTACTTC. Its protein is CASSLSNYEQYF.

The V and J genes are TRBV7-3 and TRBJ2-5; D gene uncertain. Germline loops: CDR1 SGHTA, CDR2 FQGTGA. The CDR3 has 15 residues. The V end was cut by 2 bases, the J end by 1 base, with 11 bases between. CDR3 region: CASSLEMSVQETQYF. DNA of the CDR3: TGTGCCAGCAGCTTAGAGATGTCAGTCCAAGAGACCCAGTACTTC.

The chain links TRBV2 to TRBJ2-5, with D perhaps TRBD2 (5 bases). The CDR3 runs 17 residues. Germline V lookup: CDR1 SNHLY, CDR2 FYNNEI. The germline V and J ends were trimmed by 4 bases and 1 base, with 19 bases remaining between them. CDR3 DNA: TGTGCCAGCAGTGGGGCAAGGGCGGGCGCCCCCCAAGAGACCCAGTACTTC. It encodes CASSGARAGAPQETQYF.

CDR3 nucleotides: TGCGCCAGCAGTTCGGGACAGGGGGCTGGGGGCTACACCTTC. It specifies CASSSGQGAGGYTF. This chain connects TRBV5-1 to TRBJ1-2; 12 bases map to TRBD1. The CDR3 consists of 14 residues. Germline CDR1 and CDR2: SGHRS and YFSETQ. V was clipped by 5 bases and J by 8 bases; unmatched bases: 7.

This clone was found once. The DNA for the CDR3 is TGCAGCGTTCGGCCCAACACTGAAGCTTTCTTT. Its protein is CSVRPNTEAFF. The chain carries TRBV29-1 and TRBJ1-1; no clear D. Looked up from germline, CDR1 is SQVTM and CDR2 is ANQGSEA. V lost 5 bases, J lost 2 bases, and 6 bases lay in between. The CDR3 covers 11 residues.

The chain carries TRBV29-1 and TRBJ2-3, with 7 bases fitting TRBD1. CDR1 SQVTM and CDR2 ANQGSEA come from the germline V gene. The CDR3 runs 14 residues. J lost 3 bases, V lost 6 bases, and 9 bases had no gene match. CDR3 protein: CSVSTGAGTDTQYF. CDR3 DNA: TGCAGCGTCAGCACAGGGGCCGGTACAGATACGCAGTATTTT.

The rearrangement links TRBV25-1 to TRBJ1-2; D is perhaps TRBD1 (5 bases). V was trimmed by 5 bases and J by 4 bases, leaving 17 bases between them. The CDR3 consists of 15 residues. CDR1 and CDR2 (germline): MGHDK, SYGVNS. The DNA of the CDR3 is TGTGCCAGCAGTCCCAGAGACAGACCTATCTATGGCTACACCTTC. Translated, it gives CASSPRDRPIYGYTF.

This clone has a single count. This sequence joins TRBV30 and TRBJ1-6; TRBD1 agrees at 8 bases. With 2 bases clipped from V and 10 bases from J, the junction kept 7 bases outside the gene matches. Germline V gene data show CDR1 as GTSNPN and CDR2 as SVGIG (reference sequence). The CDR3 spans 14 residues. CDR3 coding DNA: TGTGCCTGGAGTTCCGGGACAGGAGGGTCACCCCTCCACTTT. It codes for CAWSSGTGGSPLHF.

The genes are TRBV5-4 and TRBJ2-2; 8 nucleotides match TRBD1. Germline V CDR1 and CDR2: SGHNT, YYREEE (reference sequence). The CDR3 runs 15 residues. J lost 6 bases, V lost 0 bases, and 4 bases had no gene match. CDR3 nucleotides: TGTGCCAGCAGCTTGGTGCAGGGGGCTTCCGGGGAGCTGTTTTTT. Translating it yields CASSLVQGASGELFF.

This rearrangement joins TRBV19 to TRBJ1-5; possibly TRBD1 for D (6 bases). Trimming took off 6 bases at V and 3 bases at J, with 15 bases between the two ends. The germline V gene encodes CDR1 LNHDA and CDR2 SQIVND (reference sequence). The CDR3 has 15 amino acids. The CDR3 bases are TGTGCCAGTAGCTATACAGGGAGTCCCAATCAGCCCCAGCATTTT. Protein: CASSYTGSPNQPQHF. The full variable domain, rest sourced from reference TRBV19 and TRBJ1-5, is DGGITQSPKYLFRKEGQNVTLSCEQNLNHDAMYWYRQDPGQGLRLIYYSQIVNDFQKGDIAEGYSVSREKKESFPLTVTSAQKNPTAFYLCASSYTGSPNQPQHFGDGTRLSIL.

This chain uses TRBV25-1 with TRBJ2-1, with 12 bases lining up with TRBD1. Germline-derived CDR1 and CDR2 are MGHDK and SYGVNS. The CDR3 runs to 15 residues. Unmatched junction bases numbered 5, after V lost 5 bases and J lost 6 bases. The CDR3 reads CASSIGTGGFNEQFF. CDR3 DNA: TGTGCCAGCAGTATCGGGACAGGGGGCTTCAATGAGCAGTTCTTC.

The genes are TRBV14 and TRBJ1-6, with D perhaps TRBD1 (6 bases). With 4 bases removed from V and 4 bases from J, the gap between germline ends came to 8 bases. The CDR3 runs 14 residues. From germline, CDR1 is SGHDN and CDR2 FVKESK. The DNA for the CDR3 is TGTGCCAGCAGCCGGACAGATTATAATTCACCCCTCCACTTT. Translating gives CASSRTDYNSPLHF.

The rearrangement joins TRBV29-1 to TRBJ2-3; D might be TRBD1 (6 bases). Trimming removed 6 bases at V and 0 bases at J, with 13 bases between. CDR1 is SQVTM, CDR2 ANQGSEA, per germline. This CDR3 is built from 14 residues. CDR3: CSVAGQSSTDTQYF. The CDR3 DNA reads TGCAGCGTGGCAGGACAGAGTAGCACAGATACGCAGTATTTT.

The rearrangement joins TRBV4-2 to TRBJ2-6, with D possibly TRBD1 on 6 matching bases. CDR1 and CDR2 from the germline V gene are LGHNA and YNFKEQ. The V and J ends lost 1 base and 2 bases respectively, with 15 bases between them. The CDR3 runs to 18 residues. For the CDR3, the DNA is TGTGCCAGCAGCCAAGCGTTGGGGGCTACGGCTGGGGCCAACGTCCTGACTTTC. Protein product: CASSQALGATAGANVLTF.